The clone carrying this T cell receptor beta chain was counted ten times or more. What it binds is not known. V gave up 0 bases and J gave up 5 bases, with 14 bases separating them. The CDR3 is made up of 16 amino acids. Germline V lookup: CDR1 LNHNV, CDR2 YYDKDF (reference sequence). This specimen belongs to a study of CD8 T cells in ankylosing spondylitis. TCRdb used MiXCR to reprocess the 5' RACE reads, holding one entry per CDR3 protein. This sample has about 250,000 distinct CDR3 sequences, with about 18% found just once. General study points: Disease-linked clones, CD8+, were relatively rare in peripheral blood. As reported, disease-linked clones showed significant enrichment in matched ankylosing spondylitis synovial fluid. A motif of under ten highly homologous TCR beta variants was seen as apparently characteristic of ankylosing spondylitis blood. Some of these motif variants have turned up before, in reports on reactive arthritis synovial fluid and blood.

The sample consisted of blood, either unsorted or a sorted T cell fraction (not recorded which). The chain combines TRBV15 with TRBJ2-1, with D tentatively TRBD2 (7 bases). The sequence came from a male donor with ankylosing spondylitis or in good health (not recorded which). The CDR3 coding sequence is TGTGCCACCAGCAGAGAGTGGGGGGGGCGAAACAATGAGCAGTTCTTC. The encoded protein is CATSREWGGRNNEQFF.